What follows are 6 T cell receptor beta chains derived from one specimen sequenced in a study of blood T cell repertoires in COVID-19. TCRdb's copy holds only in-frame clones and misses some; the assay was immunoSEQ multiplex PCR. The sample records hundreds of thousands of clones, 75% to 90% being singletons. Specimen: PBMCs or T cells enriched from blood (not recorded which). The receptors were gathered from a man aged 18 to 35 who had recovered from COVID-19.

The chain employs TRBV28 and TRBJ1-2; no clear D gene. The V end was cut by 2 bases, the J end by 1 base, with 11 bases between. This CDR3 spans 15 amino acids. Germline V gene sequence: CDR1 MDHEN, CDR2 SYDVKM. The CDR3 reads CASSLTDYFNYGYTF. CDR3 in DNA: TGTGCCAGCAGTTTAACAGATTACTTTAACTATGGCTACACCTTC.

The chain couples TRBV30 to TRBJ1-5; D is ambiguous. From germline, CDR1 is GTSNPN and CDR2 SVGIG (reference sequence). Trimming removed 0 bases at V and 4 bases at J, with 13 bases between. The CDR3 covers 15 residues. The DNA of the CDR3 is TGTGCCTGGAGTGTACCAGGAGGGCATAATCAGCCCCAGCATTTT. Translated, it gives CAWSVPGGHNQPQHF.

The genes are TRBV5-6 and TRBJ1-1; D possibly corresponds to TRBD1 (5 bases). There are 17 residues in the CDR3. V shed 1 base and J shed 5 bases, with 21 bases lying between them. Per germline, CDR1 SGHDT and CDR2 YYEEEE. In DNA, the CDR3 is TGTGCCAGCAGCTTGCGGGTGGCAGGGACTATGGGAACTGAAGCTTTCTTT. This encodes CASSLRVAGTMGTEAFF.

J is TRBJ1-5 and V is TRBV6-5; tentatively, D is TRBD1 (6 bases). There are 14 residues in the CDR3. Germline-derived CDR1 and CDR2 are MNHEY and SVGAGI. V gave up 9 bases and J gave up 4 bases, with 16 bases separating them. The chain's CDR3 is CASIQGSGNQPQHF. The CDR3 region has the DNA TGTGCCAGTATACAGGGTTCTGGAAATCAGCCCCAGCATTTT.

CDR3 bases: TGCGCCAGCAGCCAAGTGGGGGGGCAGGTTAGCTATGGCTACACCTTC. This translates into CASSQVGGQVSYGYTF. This rearrangement joins TRBV4-1 to TRBJ1-2, with D possibly matching TRBD1 (6 bases). V was trimmed by 1 base and J by 4 bases, leaving 16 bases between them. CDR3 length equals 16 residues. The germline V gene has CDR1 MGHRA and CDR2 YSYEKL.

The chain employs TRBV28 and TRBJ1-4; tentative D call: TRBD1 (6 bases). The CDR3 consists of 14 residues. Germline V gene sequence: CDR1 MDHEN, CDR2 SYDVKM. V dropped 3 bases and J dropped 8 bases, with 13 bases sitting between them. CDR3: CASSFNQGYEKLFF. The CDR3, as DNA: TGTGCCAGCAGTTTCAATCAGGGGTACGAAAAACTGTTTTTT.